A selection of T cell receptor beta chains follows, all from one sample in a study of identical twins. MiXCR, applied by TCRdb to the 5' RACE reads, yields one record per CDR3 protein. The data hold about 190,000 distinct CDR3 sequences, with 15% observed a single time. These data were likewise used in another study, on T cells expressing NK-cell markers.

Sequencing input: CD8+ T cells sorted from blood. Receptors were obtained from a young woman in good health. Both conserved end residues are part of each CDR3. D genes are given only for firm matches. Clone size is not always given. Where it is, it says once, few, many or a class for expanded clones.

size	V	J	D	DNA	CDR3
few	TRBV12-3/TRBV12-4	TRBJ2-7	-	TGTGCCAGCAGTTTAAACCGCGCAGAGCAGTACTTC	CASSLNRAEQYF
many	TRBV7-9	TRBJ2-2	-	TGTGCCAGCAGCTGGGGCACCGGGGAGCTGTTTTTT	CASSWGTGELFF
-	TRBV5-6	TRBJ2-7	-	TGTGCCAGCAGCGCGACTACCTTGAACATTTTAAACTCCTACGAGCAGTACTTC	CASSATTLNILNSYEQYF
many	TRBV29-1	TRBJ2-3	-	TGCAGCGTGGGAGACAGAAACGGGGGCACAGATACGCAGTATTTT	CSVGDRNGGTDTQYF
-	TRBV7-9	TRBJ2-3	TRBD2	TGTGCCAGCAGCGCTGGTCCAGGCGGGAGAAGCACAGATACGCAGTATTTT	CASSAGPGGRSTDTQYF
-	TRBV12-3/TRBV12-4	TRBJ1-1	-	TGTGCCAGCACTACCTCGACTGGGAACACTGAAGCTTTCTTT	CASTTSTGNTEAFF
-	TRBV10-3	TRBJ2-7	TRBD1	TGTGCCAGACCCTTCGGGACAGGGGAATACGAGCAGTACTTC	CARPFGTGEYEQYF
-	TRBV5-6	TRBJ1-1	-	TGTGCCAGCAGCTGGGGACCTGAAGCTTTCTTT	CASSWGPEAFF
-	TRBV29-1	TRBJ1-2	-	TGCAGCGTTGAAGATCGTCGGGGGGCCCATGGCTACACCTTC	CSVEDRRGAHGYTF
few	TRBV4-3	TRBJ2-3	-	TGCGCCAGCAGCCAAGATTGGGGAGATACGCAGTATTTT	CASSQDWGDTQYF
many	TRBV21-1	TRBJ1-1	-	TGTGCCAGCAGCAAAGTAGCCGACAGACCTATGAACACTGAAGCTTTCTTT	CASSKVADRPMNTEAFF
-	TRBV12-5	TRBJ2-7	-	TGTGCTAGTGGTTTGGTCCGTTGGAGGCCTTACGAGCAGTACTTC	CASGLVRWRPYEQYF
-	TRBV5-1	TRBJ2-5	TRBD2	TGCGCCAGCAGCCCGGGACTAGCGGGGTCAAAGACCCAGTACTTC	CASSPGLAGSKTQYF
few	TRBV9	TRBJ2-7	-	TGTGCCAGCAGCGCTTCCGGCGGCCGGGTTAGCGAGCAGTACTTC	CASSASGGRVSEQYF
many	TRBV27	TRBJ2-1	-	TGTGCCAGTCGCCGGGGTTATGAGCAGTTCTTC	CASRRGYEQFF
few	TRBV4-3	TRBJ2-7	-	TGCGCCAGCAGCCAAGGGGTTACGGGAGAGCAGTACTTC	CASSQGVTGEQYF
-	TRBV12-3/TRBV12-4	TRBJ2-1	TRBD2	TGTGCCAGCAGTTCGGGACTAGCGGGAAACAATGAGCAGTTCTTC	CASSSGLAGNNEQFF
-	TRBV9	TRBJ2-2	-	TGTGCCAGCAGCGTAGAAGAGCTCGGAGCCGGGGAGCTGTTTTTT	CASSVEELGAGELFF
few	TRBV27	TRBJ1-4	TRBD1	TGTGCCAGCAGGGACAGGGTAGATGAAAAACTGTTTTTT	CASRDRVDEKLFF
-	TRBV2	TRBJ2-1	TRBD2	TGTGCCAGCAGTGTAGCGGGAGCGGAAGAGCAGTTCTTC	CASSVAGAEEQFF
-	TRBV11-2	TRBJ2-3	-	TGTGCCAGCAGCTTGGGCCTTGGCAGGGCGGTCGGAGATACGCAGTATTTT	CASSLGLGRAVGDTQYF
many	TRBV9	TRBJ1-2	TRBD1	TGTGCCAGCAGCGAGGGGACAGGGGTTGGCTATGGCTACACCTTC	CASSEGTGVGYGYTF
few	TRBV12-3/TRBV12-4	TRBJ2-1	TRBD2	TGTGCCAGCAGCCCCGGACTAGGGCCCTACAATGAGCAGTTCTTC	CASSPGLGPYNEQFF
few	TRBV7-9	TRBJ2-7	-	TGTGCCAGCAGCTTACCCTCCTCCTACGAGCAGTACTTC	CASSLPSSYEQYF
-	TRBV12-3/TRBV12-4	TRBJ1-3	TRBD1	TGTGCCAGCAGTTCCTTGACAGGGAGTGGAAACACCATATATTTT	CASSSLTGSGNTIYF
many	TRBV12-3/TRBV12-4	TRBJ2-1	-	TGTGCCAGCAGGAGGGACCTCGTGATGGAGCAGTTCTTC	CASRRDLVMEQFF
-	TRBV7-2	TRBJ2-3	TRBD2	TGTGCCACAAAAAGCGGGAGAAGCAGCACAGATACGCAGTATTTT	CATKSGRSSTDTQYF
once	TRBV10-3	TRBJ1-1	-	TGTGCCATGAGGGGGGCGGAGAGAAACACTGAAGCTTTCTTT	CAMRGAERNTEAFF
few	TRBV5-6	TRBJ2-1	-	TGTGCCAGCAGCTTGGTTGTTGACTCCTACAATGAGCAGTTCTTC	CASSLVVDSYNEQFF
-	TRBV28	TRBJ2-3	TRBD1	TGTGCCAGCAGAGTCCGGGACAGAGGGGCAGATACGCAGTATTTT	CASRVRDRGADTQYF
few	TRBV10-3	TRBJ2-1	TRBD2	TGTGCCATCAGTGATCCCGGGACTACCTCCTACAATGAGCAGTTCTTC	CAISDPGTTSYNEQFF
-	TRBV7-6	TRBJ2-2	TRBD2	TGTGCCAGCACCTTAAGCGGGGGGACGAACACCGGGGAGCTGTTTTTT	CASTLSGGTNTGELFF
-	TRBV11-3	TRBJ2-5	TRBD1	TGTGCCAGCACTAAAAACAGGGGGCAAGAGACCCAGTACTTC	CASTKNRGQETQYF
-	TRBV10-3	TRBJ2-3	TRBD2	TGTGCCATCAGTGACCTAGCGGGAGGTCTTAGCACAGATACGCAGTATTTT	CAISDLAGGLSTDTQYF
-	TRBV10-1	TRBJ2-7	-	TGCGCCAGCAGTGAGACGGTCCCGGGGCGCGAGCAGTACTTC	CASSETVPGREQYF